This T cell receptor beta chain is drawn from a study of cytomegalovirus exposure and HLA in healthy donors. PCR employed 60 Vbeta and 13 Jbeta primers. Here immunoSEQ multiplex PCR was the method, and the copy in TCRdb shows in-frame clones only, minus some. Seen here are some 110,000 clones, 9% to 10% observed once, and the top ten hold roughly 3.1%. Study outcomes and limitations: In a later analysis, common viral pathogens appeared linked to several of the most significant clusters. A later analysis revealed that TCR association rates differed between HLA loci, peaking at DRB1 and bottoming out at HLA-C. A link between a missense DCLRE1C variant and TCR beta V- and J-gene trimming emerged from a later analysis.

The CDR3 extends over 15 amino acids. V lost 0 bases to trimming and J lost 3 bases, with 10 bases between them. Germline lookup yields CDR1 SGHRS and CDR2 YFSETQ. In the case of this clone: Its antigen is not identified.

Input material: PBMCs. The receptor was derived from a man aged 30 to 45 in good health and CMV-seronegative. V is TRBV5-1 and J is TRBJ2-1; no clear D gene. As DNA, the CDR3 is TGCGCCAGCAGCTTGGCCGCGGAGATCTACAATGAGCAGTTCTTC. Translating gives CASSLAAEIYNEQFF.